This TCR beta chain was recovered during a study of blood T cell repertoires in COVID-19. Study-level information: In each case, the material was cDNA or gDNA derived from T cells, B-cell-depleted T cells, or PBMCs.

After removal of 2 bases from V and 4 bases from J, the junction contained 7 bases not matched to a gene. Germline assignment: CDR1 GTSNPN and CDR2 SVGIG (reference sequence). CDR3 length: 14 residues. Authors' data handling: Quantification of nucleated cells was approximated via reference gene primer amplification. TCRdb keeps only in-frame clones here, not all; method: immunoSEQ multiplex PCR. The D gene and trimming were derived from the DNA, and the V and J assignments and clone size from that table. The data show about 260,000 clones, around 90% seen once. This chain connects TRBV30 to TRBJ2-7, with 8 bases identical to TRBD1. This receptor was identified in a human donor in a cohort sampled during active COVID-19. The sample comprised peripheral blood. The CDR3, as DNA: TGTGCCTGGAGTTGGCGGACAGGGCAGTACGAGCAGTACTTC. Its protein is CAWSWRTGQYEQYF.